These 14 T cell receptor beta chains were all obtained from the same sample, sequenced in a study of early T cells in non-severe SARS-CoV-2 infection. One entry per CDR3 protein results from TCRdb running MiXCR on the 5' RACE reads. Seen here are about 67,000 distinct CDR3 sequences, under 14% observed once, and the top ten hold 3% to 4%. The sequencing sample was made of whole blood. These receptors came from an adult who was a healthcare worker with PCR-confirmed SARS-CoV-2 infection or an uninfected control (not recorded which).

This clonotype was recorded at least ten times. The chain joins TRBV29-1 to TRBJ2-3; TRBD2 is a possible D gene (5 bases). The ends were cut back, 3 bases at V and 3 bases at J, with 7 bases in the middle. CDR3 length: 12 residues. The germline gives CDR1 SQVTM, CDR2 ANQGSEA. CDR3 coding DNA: TGCAGCGTTGAGCTAGCTACAGATACGCAGTATTTT. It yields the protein CSVELATDTQYF.

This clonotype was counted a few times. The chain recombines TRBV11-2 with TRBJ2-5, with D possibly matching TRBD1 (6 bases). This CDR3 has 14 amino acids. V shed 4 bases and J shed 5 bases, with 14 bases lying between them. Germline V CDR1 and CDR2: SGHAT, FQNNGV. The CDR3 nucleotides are TGTGCCAGCAGCTCGGGACACCCGAGGGAGACCCAGTACTTC. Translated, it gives CASSSGHPRETQYF.

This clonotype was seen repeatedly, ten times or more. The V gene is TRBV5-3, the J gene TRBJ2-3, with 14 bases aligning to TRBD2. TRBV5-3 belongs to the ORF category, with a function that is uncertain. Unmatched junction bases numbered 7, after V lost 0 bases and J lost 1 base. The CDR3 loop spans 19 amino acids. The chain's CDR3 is CARSLAGLAGGKGTDTQYF. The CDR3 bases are TGTGCCAGAAGCTTGGCAGGACTAGCGGGGGGCAAGGGCACAGATACGCAGTATTTT.

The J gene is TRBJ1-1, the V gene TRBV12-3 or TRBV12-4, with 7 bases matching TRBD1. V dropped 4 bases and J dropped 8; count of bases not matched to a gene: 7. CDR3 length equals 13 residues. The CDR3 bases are TGTGCCAGCAGTTACTATGGAGGGGGCGAAGCTTTCTTT. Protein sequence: CASSYYGGGEAFF.

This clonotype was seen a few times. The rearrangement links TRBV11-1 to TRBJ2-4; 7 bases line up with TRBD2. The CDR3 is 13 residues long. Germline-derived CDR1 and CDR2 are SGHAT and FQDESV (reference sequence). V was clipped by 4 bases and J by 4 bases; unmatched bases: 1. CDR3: CASSSGLKNIQYF. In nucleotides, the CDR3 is TGTGCCAGCAGCTCGGGACTAAAAAACATTCAGTACTTC. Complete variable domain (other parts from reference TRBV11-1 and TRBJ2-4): EAEVAQSPRYKITEKSQAVAFWCDPISGHATLYWYRQILGQGPELLVQFQDESVVDDSQLPKDRFSAERLKGVDSTLKIQPAELGDSAMYLCASSSGLKNIQYFGAGTRLSVL.

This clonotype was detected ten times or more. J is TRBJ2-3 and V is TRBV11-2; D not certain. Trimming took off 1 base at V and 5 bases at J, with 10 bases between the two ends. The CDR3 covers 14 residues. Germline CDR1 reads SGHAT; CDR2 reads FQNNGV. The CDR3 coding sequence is TGTGCCAGCAGCTTAGGGGGTCGGGTAGATACGCAGTATTTT. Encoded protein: CASSLGGRVDTQYF.

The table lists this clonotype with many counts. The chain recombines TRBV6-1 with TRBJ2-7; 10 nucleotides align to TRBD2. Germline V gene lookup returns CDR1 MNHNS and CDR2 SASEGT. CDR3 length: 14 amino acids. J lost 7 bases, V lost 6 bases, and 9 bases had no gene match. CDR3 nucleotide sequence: TGTGCCAGCAGAGAGGCCCTAGCGGGAGATGAGCAGTACTTC. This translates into CASREALAGDEQYF.

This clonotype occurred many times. The CDR3 sequence is CASSYVMGGRALVNEQFF. The CDR3 nucleotides are TGTGCCAGCAGTTATGTGATGGGAGGGAGGGCCCTCGTCAATGAGCAGTTCTTC. V is TRBV6-2 or TRBV6-3 and J is TRBJ2-1; 7 positions match TRBD2. The CDR3 loop spans 18 amino acids. Germline lookup yields CDR1 MNHEY and CDR2 SVGEGT. V was clipped by 3 bases and J by 6 bases; unmatched bases: 17.

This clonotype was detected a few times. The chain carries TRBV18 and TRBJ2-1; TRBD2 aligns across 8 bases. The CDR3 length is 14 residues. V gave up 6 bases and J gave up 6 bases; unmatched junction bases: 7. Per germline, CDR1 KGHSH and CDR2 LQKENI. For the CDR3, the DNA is TGTGCCAGCTCTCCTCGTGGACTAGCCAATGAGCAGTTCTTC. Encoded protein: CASSPRGLANEQFF.

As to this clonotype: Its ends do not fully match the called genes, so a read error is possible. CDR3 nucleotide sequence: TGTGTCAGCAGCCCTGGACGGACGGAGGGAGATACGCAGTATTTT. Translation: CVSSPGRTEGDTQYF. J is TRBJ2-3 and V is TRBV28; a weak D match, TRBD2 (6 bases). Germline values: CDR1 MDHEN, CDR2 SYDVKM. This CDR3 comprises 15 residues.

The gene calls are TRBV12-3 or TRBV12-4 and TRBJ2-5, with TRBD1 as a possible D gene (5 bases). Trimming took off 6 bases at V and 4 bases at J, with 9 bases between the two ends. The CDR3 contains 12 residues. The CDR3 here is CASRGLGETQYF. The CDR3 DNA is TGTGCCAGCAGGGGGCTTGGAGAGACCCAGTACTTC.

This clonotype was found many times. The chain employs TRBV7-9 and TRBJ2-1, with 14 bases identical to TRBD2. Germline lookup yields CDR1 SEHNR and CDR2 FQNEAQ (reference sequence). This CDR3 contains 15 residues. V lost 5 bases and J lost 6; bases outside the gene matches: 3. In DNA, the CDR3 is TGTGCCAGCAGCCTAGGGACTAGCGGGGGCAATGAGCAGTTCTTC. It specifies CASSLGTSGGNEQFF.

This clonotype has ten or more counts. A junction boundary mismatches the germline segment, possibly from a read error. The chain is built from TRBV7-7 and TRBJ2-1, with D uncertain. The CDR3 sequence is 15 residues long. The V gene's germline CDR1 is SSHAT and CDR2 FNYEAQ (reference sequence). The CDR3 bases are TGTGCTAGCAGCTCGGCTCCCAGCTCCTACAATGAGCAGTTCTTC. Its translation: CASSSAPSSYNEQFF.

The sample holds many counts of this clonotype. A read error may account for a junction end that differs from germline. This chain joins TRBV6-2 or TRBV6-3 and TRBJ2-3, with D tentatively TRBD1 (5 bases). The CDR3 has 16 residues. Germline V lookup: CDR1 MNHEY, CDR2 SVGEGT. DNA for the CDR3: TGTGCCAGCAGTTATAGGGGTTCACCCCACACAGACACGCAGTATTTT. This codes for CASSYRGSPHTDTQYF.